Below, 7 T cell receptor beta chains from the same sample are listed, as sequenced in a study of blood T cell repertoires in COVID-19. Assay: immunoSEQ multiplex PCR; the TCRdb copy retains only in-frame clones and omits some. The sample has approximately 200,000 clones, about nine tenths seen once; the top ten hold 3.5% to 4.5%. The sample comprised peripheral blood. Receptors originate from a man aged 50 or older with acute or convalescent COVID-19.

This sequence joins TRBV7-5 and TRBJ2-5; TRBD1, the table's D call, was not compared with the DNA. TRBV7-5 is shown as a pseudogene. There are 14 residues in the CDR3. The CDR3 sequence: CVRSLGREEETQYF. CDR3 nucleotide sequence: TGTGTCAGAAGCTTGGGCAGGGAAGAAGAGACCCAGTACTTC.

This clone is a singleton in its sample. The chain has TRBV18 and TRBJ2-1, with 8 bases aligning to TRBD2. V shed 3 bases, J shed 7 bases, and the junction held 8 bases outside the gene matches. Germline V gives CDR1 KGHSH, CDR2 LQKENI. This CDR3 contains 15 residues. The CDR3 coding sequence is TGTGCCAGCTCACCCGCAGCGGGGGCCCAAAATGAGCAGTTCTTC. As protein: CASSPAAGAQNEQFF.

As for this clone: This specimen includes other DNA sequences encoding the same CDR3. The rearrangement joins TRBV10-3 to TRBJ1-1; TRBD1 matches at 8 bases. The CDR3 length is 14 residues. Germline CDR1 reads ENHRY; CDR2 reads SYGVKD. V gave up 4 bases and J gave up 4 bases; unmatched junction bases: 5. CDR3 sequence (DNA): TGTGCCATCAGTGCCGGACAGGGAGGCACTGAAGCTTTCTTT. Its translation: CAISAGQGGTEAFF.

For the CDR3, the DNA is TGTGCCAGCAGCCAAATGATAGCGGGGGGTGGAGATACGCAGTATTTT. It yields the protein CASSQMIAGGGDTQYF. This rearrangement joins TRBV3-1 (or the pseudogene TRBV3-2) to TRBJ2-3; 10 bases agree with TRBD2. There are 16 residues in the CDR3. CDR1 is LGHDT and CDR2 is YNNKEL in the germline V gene (reference sequence). V trimming: 2 bases; J trimming: 5 bases; junction bases outside the gene matches: 7.

A single count supports this clone. The chain links TRBV29-1 to TRBJ2-7; weak D call: TRBD2 (7 bases). This CDR3 has 13 residues. The germline V gene has CDR1 SQVTM and CDR2 ANQGSEA. V was clipped by 6 bases and J by 1 base, with 13 bases between them. CDR3 DNA: TGCAGCGTCCAAGAGGGGGGGTCCTACGAGCAGTACTTC. Its translation is CSVQEGGSYEQYF.

The CDR3 DNA sequence: TGCGCCAGCAGCCCCGGGAGGTTAGGGACAGATACGCAGTATTTT. Amino acids: CASSPGRLGTDTQYF. The chain carries TRBV5-1 and TRBJ2-3; 7 nucleotides align to TRBD2. Losses at the gene ends were 4 bases for V and 3 bases for J; bases not matched to a gene: 8. The CDR3 loop spans 15 amino acids. Germline V CDR1 and CDR2: SGHRS, YFSETQ. Together with reference TRBV5-1 and TRBJ2-3, the CDR3 gives the full variable domain: KAGVTQTPRYLIKTRGQQVTLSCSPISGHRSVSWYQQTPGQGLQFLFEYFSETQRNKGNFPGRFSGRQFSNSRSEMNVSTLELGDSALYLCASSPGRLGTDTQYFGPGTRLTVL.

This sequence joins TRBV6-2 or TRBV6-3 and TRBJ1-2, with a weak D call TRBD1 (6 bases). V gave up 6 bases and J gave up 4 bases, with 15 bases separating them. The CDR3 extends over 14 amino acids. Germline CDR1 and CDR2: MNHEY and SVGEGT. The CDR3 DNA sequence: TGTGCCAGCAGCCATTCCACAGGGTCCTATGGCTACACCTTC. Translating gives CASSHSTGSYGYTF.